This TCR beta chain appears in the sequencing data of a study of cytomegalovirus exposure and HLA in healthy donors. The trim removed 5 bases at V and 3 bases at J, leaving 4 bases unmatched. This CDR3 has 16 residues. Germline V gene data show CDR1 as SGHTA and CDR2 as FQGTGA. The study's findings and limits: Some V segments could not be told apart, so they were left out, TRBV6-2 and TRBV6-3 among them. The authors later linked a missense DCLRE1C variant to TCR beta V- and J-gene trimming. In vitro assays verified that three CMV-associated chains recognized CMV antigens specifically.

Comments on this clone: Its specificity is unknown.

Use of 60 Vbeta and 13 Jbeta primers characterized the PCR. Assay used: immunoSEQ multiplex PCR; TCRdb lists only in-frame clones, some missing. The sample lists about 85,000 clones; approximately 80% were seen once. The chain employs TRBV7-3 and TRBJ2-2; 12 bases are a match to TRBD2. The sequenced material came from PBMCs. The TCR was taken from a man over 45 in good health and CMV-seropositive. The CDR3 DNA sequence: TGTGCCAGCAGCGCGCTAGCGGGAGGGCACACCGGGGAGCTGTTTTTT. Encoded protein: CASSALAGGHTGELFF. Filled out from reference TRBV7-3 and TRBJ2-2, the complete variable domain reads GAGVSQTPSNKVTEKGKYVELRCDPISGHTALYWYRQSLGQGPEFLIYFQGTGAADDSGLPNDRFFAVRPEGSVSTLKIQRTERGDSAVYLCASSALAGGHTGELFFGEGSRLTVL.